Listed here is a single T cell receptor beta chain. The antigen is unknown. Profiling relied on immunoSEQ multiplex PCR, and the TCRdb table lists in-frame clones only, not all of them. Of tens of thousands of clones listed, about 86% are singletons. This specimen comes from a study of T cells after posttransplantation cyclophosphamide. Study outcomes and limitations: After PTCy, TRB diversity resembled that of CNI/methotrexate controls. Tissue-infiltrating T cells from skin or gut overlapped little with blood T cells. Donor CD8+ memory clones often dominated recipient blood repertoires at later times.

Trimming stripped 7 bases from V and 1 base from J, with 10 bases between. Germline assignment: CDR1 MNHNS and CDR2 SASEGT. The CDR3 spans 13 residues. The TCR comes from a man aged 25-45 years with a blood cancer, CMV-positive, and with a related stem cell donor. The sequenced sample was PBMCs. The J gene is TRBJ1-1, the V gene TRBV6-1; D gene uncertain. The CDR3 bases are TGTGCCAGCAAAAATGAGGCGAACACTGAAGCTTTCTTT. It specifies CASKNEANTEAFF.